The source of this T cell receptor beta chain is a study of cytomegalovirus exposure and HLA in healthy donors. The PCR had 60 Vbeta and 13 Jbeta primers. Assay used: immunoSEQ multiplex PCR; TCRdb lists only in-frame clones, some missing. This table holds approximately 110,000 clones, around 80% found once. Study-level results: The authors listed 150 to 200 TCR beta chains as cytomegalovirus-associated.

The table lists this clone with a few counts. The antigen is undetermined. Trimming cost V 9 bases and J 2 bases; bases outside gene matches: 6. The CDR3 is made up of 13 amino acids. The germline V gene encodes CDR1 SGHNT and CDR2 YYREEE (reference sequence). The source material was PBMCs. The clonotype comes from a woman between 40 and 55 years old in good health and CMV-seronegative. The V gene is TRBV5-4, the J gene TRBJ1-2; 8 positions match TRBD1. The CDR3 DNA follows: TGTGCCACCAGGGACAGGCAAAACTATGGCTACACCTTC. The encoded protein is CATRDRQNYGYTF.